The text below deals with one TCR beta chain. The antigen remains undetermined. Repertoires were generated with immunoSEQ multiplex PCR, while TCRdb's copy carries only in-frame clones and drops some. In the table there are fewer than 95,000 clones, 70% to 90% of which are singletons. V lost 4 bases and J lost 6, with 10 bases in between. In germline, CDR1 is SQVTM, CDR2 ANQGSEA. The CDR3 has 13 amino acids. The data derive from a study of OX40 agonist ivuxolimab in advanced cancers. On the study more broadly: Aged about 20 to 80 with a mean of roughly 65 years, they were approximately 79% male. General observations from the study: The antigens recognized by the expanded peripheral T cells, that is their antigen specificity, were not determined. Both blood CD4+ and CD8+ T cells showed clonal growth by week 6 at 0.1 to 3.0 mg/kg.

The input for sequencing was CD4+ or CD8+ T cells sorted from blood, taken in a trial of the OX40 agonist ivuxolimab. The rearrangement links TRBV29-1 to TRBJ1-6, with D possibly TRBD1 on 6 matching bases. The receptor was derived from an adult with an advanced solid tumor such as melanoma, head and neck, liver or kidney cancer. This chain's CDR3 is CSVGTELNSPLHF. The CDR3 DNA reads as TGCAGCGTTGGGACAGAACTTAATTCACCCCTCCACTTT.